This T cell receptor beta chain is from a study of T cells after yellow fever vaccination. The CDR3 is made up of 13 amino acids. CDR1 SGHRS and CDR2 YFSETQ come from the germline V gene. V was shortened by 4 bases and J by 4 bases, with 11 bases between the two germline ends. TCRdb reanalysed the 5' RACE reads using MiXCR and keeps one entry per CDR3 protein. The data contain approximately 600,000 distinct CDR3 sequences, roughly an eighth of them singletons. The table lists this clonotype with many counts. The specimen comprised PBMCs, sampled on the day of the yellow fever booster vaccination. This clonotype was sampled from a man aged 25-40 years who received the YFV17D yellow fever vaccine. The chain uses TRBV5-1 and TRBJ1-1; D might be TRBD1 (5 bases). As DNA, the CDR3 is TGCGCCAGCAGCACCGGGGGTGTCACTGAAGCTTTCTTT. Its translation is CASSTGGVTEAFF.